Each of the 8 T cell receptor beta chains below was sequenced from the same sample in a study of naive and memory T cell subsets. Amplification of ligated cDNA took four PCR rounds with SP2 and nested alpha and beta constant primers. Via MiXCR, TCRdb re-called the UMI-ligation and nested PCR reads, giving one row per CDR3 protein. The repertoire holds more than 30,000 distinct CDR3 sequences, about 6.7% seen once, with 3% to 3.5% in the top ten. Treatment indicated: skin biopsy from PPD injection site in Mantoux-positive individual. The library had UMIs added by 3' ligation of an oligonucleotide to TCR cDNA. The starting material was skin, obtained from a tuberculin skin test site. The receptors were gathered from an adult in good health.

This clonotype was recorded at least ten times. The chain employs TRBV6-2 or TRBV6-3 and TRBJ1-2; the match to TRBD1 covers 9 bases. CDR1 is MNHEY and CDR2 is SVGEGT in the germline V gene. V lost 0 bases and J lost 6; bases outside the gene matches: 5. The CDR3 length is 15 residues. In nucleotides, the CDR3 is TGTGCCAGCAGTTACTCGACAGGGGGTATTAATGGCTACACCTTC. Its protein product is CASSYSTGGINGYTF.

This clonotype was seen repeatedly, ten times or more. The V gene is TRBV6-6, the J gene TRBJ1-1; 10 positions agree with TRBD1. Trimming removed 5 bases from V and 10 bases from J; junction bases left unmatched: 13. The CDR3 length is 15 residues. The germline gives CDR1 MNHNY, CDR2 SVGAGI (reference sequence). CDR3 loop: CASSDPGTGVGGAFF. As DNA, the CDR3 is TGTGCCAGCAGTGATCCCGGGACAGGGGTGGGGGGAGCTTTCTTT.

This clonotype has just a few counts. The chain joins TRBV5-6 to TRBJ2-1, with D perhaps TRBD1 or TRBD2 (5 bases each). The germline V and J ends were trimmed by 6 bases and 2 bases, with 12 bases remaining between them. CDR1 and CDR2 (germline): SGHDT, YYEEEE. CDR3 length: 14 residues. The DNA for the CDR3 is TGTGCCAGCACCGGGGACGAAACCTACAATGAGCAGTTCTTC. Amino acids: CASTGDETYNEQFF.

This clonotype was counted only a few times. The chain has TRBV6-1 and TRBJ2-2; D ambiguous. This CDR3 is 15 amino acids long. Germline lookup yields CDR1 MNHNS and CDR2 SASEGT. The V end lost 1 base, the J end lost 0 bases, and 6 bases lay between the germline ends. CDR3 nucleotide sequence: TGTGCCAGCAGTGAAGGACAACCGAACACCGGGGAGCTGTTTTTT. Translated, it gives CASSEGQPNTGELFF.

This clonotype rates as medium-sized. The V call is TRBV2, the J call TRBJ2-3; possible D gene TRBD1, 6 bases. The V gene's germline CDR1 is SNHLY and CDR2 FYNNEI. The V and J ends lost 6 bases and 4 bases respectively, with 8 bases between them. This CDR3 is built from 12 residues. The CDR3 coding sequence is TGTGCCAGCAGAAGGACAGCAGATACGCAGTATTTT. As protein: CASRRTADTQYF. The full variable domain, completed using reference TRBV2 and TRBJ2-3, is EPEVTQTPSHQVTQMGQEVILRCVPISNHLYFYWYRQILGQKVEFLVSFYNNEISEKSEIFDDQFSVERPDGSNFTLKIRSTKLEDSAMYFCASRRTADTQYFGPGTRLTVL.

This clonotype was counted ten times or more. V gene TRBV9 combines with J gene TRBJ1-3, with 9 bases matching TRBD1. CDR1 SGDLS and CDR2 YYNGEE come from the germline V gene. Trimming cost V 2 bases and J 3 bases; bases outside gene matches: 3. The CDR3 runs 15 residues. Here the CDR3 DNA reads TGTGCCAGCAGCGTCGGGGACAGGGATGGAAACACCATATATTTT. Translated, it gives CASSVGDRDGNTIYF.

The table lists this clonotype with many counts. The J gene is TRBJ2-2, the V gene TRBV2, with D possibly being TRBD1 (7 bases). The CDR3 has 19 amino acids. The V and J ends lost 5 bases and 1 base respectively, with 23 bases between them. Germline CDR1 is SNHLY and CDR2 is FYNNEI. CDR3 residues: CASSFDPGGTDENTGELFF. As DNA, the CDR3 is TGTGCCAGCAGTTTCGACCCCGGCGGGACAGACGAGAACACCGGGGAGCTGTTTTTT.

This clonotype occurred many times. CDR3 nucleotide sequence: TGCAGTGCTAGTCTGATGCCTGGCTACACCTTC. Its translation is CSASLMPGYTF. The V and J genes are TRBV20-1 and TRBJ1-2; no reliable D call. The CDR3 extends over 11 amino acids. The V and J ends lost 3 bases and 7 bases respectively, with 9 bases between them. The germline gives CDR1 DFQATT, CDR2 SNEGSKA (reference sequence).